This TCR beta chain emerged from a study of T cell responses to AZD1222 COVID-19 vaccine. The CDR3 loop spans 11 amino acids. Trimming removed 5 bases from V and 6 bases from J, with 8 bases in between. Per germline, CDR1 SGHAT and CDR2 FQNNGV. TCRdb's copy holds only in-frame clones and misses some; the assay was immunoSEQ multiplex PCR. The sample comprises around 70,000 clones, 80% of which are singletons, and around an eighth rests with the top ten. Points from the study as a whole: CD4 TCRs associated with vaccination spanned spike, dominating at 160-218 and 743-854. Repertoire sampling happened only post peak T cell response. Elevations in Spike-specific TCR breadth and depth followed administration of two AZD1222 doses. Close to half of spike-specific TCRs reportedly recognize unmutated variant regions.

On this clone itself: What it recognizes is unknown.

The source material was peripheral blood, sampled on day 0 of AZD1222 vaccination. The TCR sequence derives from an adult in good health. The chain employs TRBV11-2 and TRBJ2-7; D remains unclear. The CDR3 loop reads CASSVNIEQYF. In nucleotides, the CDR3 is TGTGCCAGCAGCGTGAATATCGAGCAGTACTTC.